The 22 T cell receptor beta chains below all came from one sample that was sequenced in a study of T-cell reconstitution after alpha-beta-depleted transplantation in children. Unique molecular identifiers tagged the TCRbeta library. One entry per CDR3 protein results from TCRdb running MiXCR on the PCR reads. The table lists 900,000 or so distinct CDR3 sequences, 16% of them singletons, with 5% in the top ten. This sample comprised PBMCs, mostly from graft donor cells, obtained 360 days after TCRalphabeta/CD19-depleted stem cell transplant. Source of these receptors: a male patient aged 10-17 years who had a stem cell transplant for acute lymphoblastic leukemia, so the T cells may come from the graft donor.

This clonotype occurred many times. CDR3 sequence reads: CASRLGQGGRGEQYF. The CDR3 DNA reads TGTGCCAGCAGACTAGGACAGGGGGGAAGGGGCGAGCAGTACTTC. The V gene is TRBV12-3 or TRBV12-4, the J gene TRBJ2-7; TRBD1 agrees at 10 bases. The CDR3 loop spans 15 amino acids. Germline trimming cut 6 bases from V and 6 bases from J; bases unmatched to any gene: 11.

This clonotype has only a few counts. The chain uses TRBV3-1 and TRBJ2-1; D remains ambiguous. This CDR3 has 11 amino acids. Germline V gene lookup returns CDR1 LGHDT and CDR2 YNNKEL (reference sequence). V gave up 5 bases and J gave up 8 bases, with 7 bases separating them. The CDR3 is CASSIVHEQFF. The CDR3 nucleotides are TGTGCCAGCAGCATCGTACATGAGCAGTTCTTC.

The V gene is TRBV3-1, the J gene TRBJ2-2; 11 bases align to TRBD2. Germline CDR1 is LGHDT and CDR2 is YNNKEL (reference sequence). The CDR3 covers 18 residues. J lost 5 bases, V lost 2 bases, and 10 bases had no gene match. The CDR3 DNA reads as TGTGCCAGCAGCCAATTTAGTAGCGGGAGGGCCTTAACCGGGGAGCTGTTTTTT. This gives the protein CASSQFSSGRALTGELFF.

This rearrangement joins TRBV27 to TRBJ2-1; TRBD1 or TRBD2 may be the D gene (5 bases each). This CDR3 comprises 16 residues. V was cut by 7 bases and J by 0 bases, with 16 bases left in between. CDR1 MNHEY and CDR2 SMNVEV come from the germline V gene (reference sequence). The CDR3 loop reads CASTWDAASSYNEQFF. The DNA for the CDR3 is TGTGCCAGCACCTGGGACGCCGCCAGCTCCTACAATGAGCAGTTCTTC.

The chain joins TRBV20-1 to TRBJ2-3; a possible D gene is TRBD2 (5 bases). Per the germline V gene, CDR1 is DFQATT and CDR2 is SNEGSKA (reference sequence). CDR3 length: 16 residues. V shed 3 bases and J shed 1 base, with 17 bases lying between them. DNA of the CDR3: TGCAGTGCTAGCTCCCTAGCTATGGAGGGCACAGATACGCAGTATTTT. Amino acid sequence: CSASSLAMEGTDTQYF.

The chain carries TRBV9 and TRBJ1-2; D is ambiguous. The CDR3 is 15 residues long. The germline V gene encodes CDR1 SGDLS and CDR2 YYNGEE. V was pared by 0 bases and J by 4 bases, with 13 bases between. The CDR3: CASSVGGSGIYGYTF. The CDR3, as DNA: TGTGCCAGCAGCGTAGGTGGCAGCGGCATCTATGGCTACACCTTC.

This clonotype showed up many times. The chain uses TRBV2 and TRBJ2-7; 9 nucleotides align to TRBD1. CDR3 length: 14 amino acids. In germline, CDR1 is SNHLY, CDR2 FYNNEI. V was clipped by 8 bases and J by 0 bases; unmatched bases: 5. This CDR3 reads CASGRDRDSYEQYF. CDR3 DNA sequence: TGTGCCAGCGGCCGGGACAGGGACTCCTACGAGCAGTACTTC.

This rearrangement joins TRBV20-1 to TRBJ2-7, with D possibly matching TRBD1 (6 bases). The CDR3 sequence is 15 residues long. V was cut by 6 bases and J by 2 bases, with 20 bases left in between. The germline V gene has CDR1 DFQATT and CDR2 SNEGSKA (reference sequence). The CDR3 sequence is CSAPQSHRVPYEQYF. Here the CDR3 DNA reads TGCAGTGCCCCCCAAAGTCACAGGGTCCCCTACGAGCAGTACTTC.

This clonotype was seen at least ten times. The chain recombines TRBV20-1 with TRBJ2-1; 13 nucleotides agree with TRBD2. Trimming removed 5 bases from V and 8 bases from J; junction bases left unmatched: 9. The CDR3 runs 15 residues. Germline V lookup: CDR1 DFQATT, CDR2 SNEGSKA (reference sequence). CDR3 protein: CSALTSGRKRDEQFF. In DNA form, the CDR3 reads TGCAGTGCTCTGACTAGCGGGAGGAAGAGGGATGAGCAGTTCTTC.

The rearrangement joins TRBV5-1 to TRBJ2-7; 13 bases fit TRBD2. This CDR3 spans 18 amino acids. Unmatched junction bases numbered 18, after V lost 7 bases and J lost 5 bases. Germline loops: CDR1 SGHRS, CDR2 YFSETQ. The DNA for the CDR3 is TGCGCCAGCTTCTGCCTTTGGACTAGCGGGAGATGGAGTAACGAGCAGTACTTC. Protein product: CASFCLWTSGRWSNEQYF.

The chain joins TRBV4-2 to TRBJ2-7; 13 bases line up with TRBD2. The CDR3 spans 16 residues. The germline V gene has CDR1 LGHNA and CDR2 YNFKEQ. Trimming removed 1 base from V and 6 bases from J; junction bases left unmatched: 6. CDR3 residues: CASSQVPGLAGFEQYF. The DNA of the CDR3 is TGTGCCAGCAGCCAAGTACCGGGACTAGCGGGGTTCGAGCAGTACTTC.

The rearrangement uses TRBV7-4 and TRBJ2-1, with D possibly matching TRBD2 (6 bases). Germline-derived CDR1 and CDR2 are SGHVT and SQSDAQ. V lost 5 bases to trimming and J lost 0 bases, with 14 bases between them. The CDR3 covers 16 residues. CDR3 loop: CASSRDSKGSYNEQFF. CDR3 DNA sequence: TGTGCCAGCAGCCGGGACTCAAAGGGCTCCTACAATGAGCAGTTCTTC.

V is TRBV27 and J is TRBJ2-1; 14 bases agree with TRBD2. Germline CDR1 is MNHEY and CDR2 is SMNVEV (reference sequence). V lost 3 bases and J lost 5; bases outside the gene matches: 6. The CDR3 has 17 amino acids. The DNA of the CDR3 is TGTGCCAGCAGTTTCTTGGGACTAGCGGGGGCTGACAATGAGCAGTTCTTC. Protein: CASSFLGLAGADNEQFF.

This clonotype was found once. The chain carries TRBV7-9 and TRBJ1-1, with 8 bases fitting TRBD1. The V segment lost 5 bases and the J segment 0 bases; nucleotides outside the gene matches: 5. The germline CDR1 and CDR2 sequences are SEHNR and FQNEAQ (reference sequence). CDR3 size: 15 residues. The CDR3 sequence: CASSGQGQVNTEAFF. CDR3 sequence (DNA): TGTGCCAGCAGCGGGCAGGGACAGGTGAACACTGAAGCTTTCTTT.

This clonotype appeared a few times. The chain couples TRBV7-8 to TRBJ2-1, with D hard to call. The CDR3 is 14 amino acids. Per germline, CDR1 SGHVS and CDR2 FQNEAQ. Trimming took off 5 bases at V and 15 bases at J, with 23 bases between the two ends. CDR3 sequence reads: CASSPYRARGWLFF. CDR3 DNA: TGTGCCAGCAGCCCATACCGGGCCCGAGGATGGCTGTTCTTC.

This clonotype was counted a few times. This chain joins TRBV7-3 and TRBJ2-1, with a possible D match to TRBD1 (5 bases). Trimming removed 4 bases at V and 0 bases at J, with 13 bases between. Germline-derived CDR1 and CDR2 are SGHTA and FQGTGA. The CDR3 runs to 16 residues. CDR3 coding DNA: TGTGCCAGCAGCTCCTGGGCAGGGAACTCCTACAATGAGCAGTTCTTC. It specifies CASSSWAGNSYNEQFF. The whole variable domain, filled in from reference TRBV7-3 and TRBJ2-1, reads GAGVSQTPSNKVTEKGKYVELRCDPISGHTALYWYRQSLGQGPEFLIYFQGTGAADDSGLPNDRFFAVRPEGSVSTLKIQRTERGDSAVYLCASSSWAGNSYNEQFFGPGTRLTVL.

This clonotype was detected ten times or more. The J gene is TRBJ2-6, the V gene TRBV4-1; 9 bases align to TRBD1. Trimming cost V 3 bases and J 4 bases; bases outside gene matches: 4. Germline V gives CDR1 MGHRA, CDR2 YSYEKL. The CDR3 runs to 16 residues. The CDR3 spells CASSHGTGHGANVLTF. The CDR3, as DNA: TGCGCCAGCAGCCATGGGACAGGGCACGGGGCCAACGTCCTGACTTTC.

A few counts support this clonotype. The chain employs TRBV7-9 and TRBJ2-3; D is possibly TRBD2 (5 bases). Deletions cut 5 bases from V and 2 bases from J, with 14 bases between. Germline V gene data show CDR1 as SEHNR and CDR2 as FQNEAQ (reference sequence). This CDR3 has 15 amino acids. CDR3 amino acids: CASSPTLRDTDTQYF. The CDR3 nucleotides read TGTGCCAGCAGCCCGACCCTGAGGGACACAGATACGCAGTATTTT.

This chain uses TRBV7-6 with TRBJ2-1; the match to TRBD2 covers 11 bases. The V and J ends lost 2 bases and 1 base, in that order; junction bases with no gene match: 4. The CDR3 extends over 17 amino acids. The germline gives CDR1 SGHVS, CDR2 FNYEAQ. CDR3 amino acids: CASSLLAGGSSYNEQFF. The CDR3 nucleotides are TGTGCCAGCAGCTTATTAGCGGGAGGGTCATCCTACAATGAGCAGTTCTTC. Based on the CDR3 plus reference TRBV7-6 and TRBJ2-1, the full variable domain is GAGVSQSPRYKVTKRGQDVALRCDPISGHVSLYWYRQALGQGPEFLTYFNYEAQQDKSGLPNDRFSAERPEGSISTLTIQRTEQRDSAMYRCASSLLAGGSSYNEQFFGPGTRLTVL.

There are many counts of this clonotype. The rearrangement joins TRBV12-3 or TRBV12-4 to TRBJ2-5; D is perhaps TRBD1 (5 bases). The V and J ends lost 3 bases and 0 bases respectively, with 8 bases between them. The CDR3 is 14 residues long. CDR3 sequence (DNA): TGTGCCAGCAGTTTTAAGGGGTACCAAGAGACCCAGTACTTC. Protein product: CASSFKGYQETQYF.

This clonotype was seen only a few times. CDR3 loop: CASSLAGQSTDTQYF. The CDR3 bases are TGTGCCAGCAGCTTAGCCGGACAGAGCACAGATACGCAGTATTTT. V gene TRBV7-7 combines with J gene TRBJ2-3; a weak D match, TRBD1 (6 bases). Deletions cut 0 bases from V and 0 bases from J, with 7 bases between. The CDR3 spans 15 residues. CDR1 SSHAT and CDR2 FNYEAQ come from the germline V gene (reference sequence).

This clonotype was counted a few times. J is TRBJ2-7 and V is TRBV11-2; 10 bases are a match to TRBD2. The ends lost 5 bases at V and 1 base at J; junction bases unmatched: 14. Per the germline V gene, CDR1 is SGHAT and CDR2 is FQNNGV. This CDR3 spans 18 amino acids. CDR3 DNA sequence: TGTGCCAGCAGCACTATACTAGCGGGAAGTGGTAGATCCTACGAGCAGTACTTC. Translation gives CASSTILAGSGRSYEQYF.